This record concerns one T cell receptor (beta chain) sequence. Its antigen is not identified. The data were taken from a study of T cell responses to AZD1222 COVID-19 vaccine. General observations from the study: White British ancestry dominated among donors, who included more females, and clonal diversity was possibly underestimated. Without day 14 samples, only post-peak T cell repertoires were studied. Just a handful of people given AZD1222 tested seropositive at baseline.

Assay used: immunoSEQ multiplex PCR; TCRdb lists only in-frame clones, some missing. Of 120,000 or so clones listed, around 87% are singletons. The germline V gene has CDR1 KGHSH and CDR2 LQKENI. Trimming removed 3 bases at V and 1 base at J, with 12 bases between. The CDR3 contains 15 residues. This chain links TRBV18 with TRBJ1-2, with a tentative D call TRBD1 (5 bases). The specimen was peripheral blood, collected on day 0 of AZD1222 vaccination. This TCR was recovered from an adult in good health. The CDR3 DNA follows: TGTGCCAGCTCACCGTCCCAGGGCCGTAACTATGGCTACACCTTC. It encodes CASSPSQGRNYGYTF. The whole variable domain, remainder taken from reference TRBV18 and TRBJ1-2, is NAGVMQNPRHLVRRRGQEARLRCSPMKGHSHVYWYRQLPEEGLKFMVYLQKENIIDESGMPKERFSAEFPKEGPSILRIQQVVRGDSAAYFCASSPSQGRNYGYTFGSGTRLTVV.